The source of this T cell receptor (beta chain) is a study of beta chain features in type 1 diabetes. Expressed TCRB transcripts were sequenced because the isolated RNA had all been reverse transcribed beforehand. Profiled with immunoSEQ multiplex PCR; TCRdb holds only in-frame clones, not every one. The data contain under 300,000 clones, 20% of them singletons. Comment on this clone: Its antigen is not known.

Study-wide results and caveats: More deletions and fewer insertions at VDJ junctions were seen in type 1 diabetes patients. In comparison with healthy donors, patients had naive, central memory and Treg TCRB repertoires that appeared more similar. All four CD4+ subsets from Type 1 diabetes patients carried moderately but significantly shorter TCRB CDR3s.

Germline V gives CDR1 SQVTM, CDR2 ANQGSEA. The CDR3 length is 13 residues. V was clipped by 0 bases and J by 7 bases, with 12 bases between them. The sample taken for sequencing was naive CD4+ T cells from blood. V usage is TRBV29-1 and J usage is TRBJ1-2; D is ambiguous. This receptor was obtained from a woman in her forties with type 1 diabetes. As DNA, the CDR3 is TGCAGCGTTGAAGATCGGAGGATGGGTGGCTACACCTTC. Its protein is CSVEDRRMGGYTF.